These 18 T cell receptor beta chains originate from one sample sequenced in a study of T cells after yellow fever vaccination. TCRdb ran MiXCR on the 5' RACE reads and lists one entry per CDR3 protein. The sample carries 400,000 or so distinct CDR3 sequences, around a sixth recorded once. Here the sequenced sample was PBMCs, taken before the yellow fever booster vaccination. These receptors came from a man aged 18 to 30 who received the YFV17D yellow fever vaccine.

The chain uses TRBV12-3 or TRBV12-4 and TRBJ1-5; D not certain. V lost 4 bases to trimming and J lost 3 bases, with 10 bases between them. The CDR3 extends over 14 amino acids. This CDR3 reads CASSSENTNQPQHF. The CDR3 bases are TGTGCCAGCAGTTCAGAAAATACCAATCAGCCCCAGCATTTT.

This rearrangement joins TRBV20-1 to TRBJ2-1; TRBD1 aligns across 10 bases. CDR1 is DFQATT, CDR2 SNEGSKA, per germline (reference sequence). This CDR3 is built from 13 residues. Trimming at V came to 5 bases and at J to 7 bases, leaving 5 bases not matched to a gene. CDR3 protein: CSAVGQGRNEQFF. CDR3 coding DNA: TGCAGTGCTGTGGGACAGGGGCGGAATGAGCAGTTCTTC.

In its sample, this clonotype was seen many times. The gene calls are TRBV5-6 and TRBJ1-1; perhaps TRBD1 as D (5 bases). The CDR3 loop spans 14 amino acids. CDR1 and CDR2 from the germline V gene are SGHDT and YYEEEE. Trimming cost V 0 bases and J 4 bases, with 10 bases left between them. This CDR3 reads CASSLALRATEAFF. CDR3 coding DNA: TGTGCCAGCAGCTTGGCGCTCAGGGCCACTGAAGCTTTCTTT.

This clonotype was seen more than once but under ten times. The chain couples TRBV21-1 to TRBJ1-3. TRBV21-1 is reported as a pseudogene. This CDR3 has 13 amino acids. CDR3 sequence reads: CASSGDCGNTIYF. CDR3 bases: TGTGCCAGCAGCGGGGACTGTGGAAACACCATATATTTT.

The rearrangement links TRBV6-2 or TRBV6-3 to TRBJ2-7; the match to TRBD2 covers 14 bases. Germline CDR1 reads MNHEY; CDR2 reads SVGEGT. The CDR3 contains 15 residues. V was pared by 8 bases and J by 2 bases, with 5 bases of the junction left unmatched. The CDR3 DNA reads TGTGCCAGCCGACTAGCGGGGGGGCGACCCTACGAGCAGTACTTC. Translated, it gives CASRLAGGRPYEQYF.

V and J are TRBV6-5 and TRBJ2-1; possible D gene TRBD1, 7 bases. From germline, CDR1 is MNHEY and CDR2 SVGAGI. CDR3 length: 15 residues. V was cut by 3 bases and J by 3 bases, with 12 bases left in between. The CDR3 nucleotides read TGTGCCAGCAGTTATACGCAGGGGGGCTACAATGAGCAGTTCTTC. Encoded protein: CASSYTQGGYNEQFF.

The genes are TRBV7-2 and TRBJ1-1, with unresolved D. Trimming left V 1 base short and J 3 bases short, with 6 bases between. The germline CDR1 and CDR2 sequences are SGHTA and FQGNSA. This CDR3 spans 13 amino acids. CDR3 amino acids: CASSLVVDTEAFF. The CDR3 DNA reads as TGTGCCAGCAGCTTAGTCGTGGACACTGAAGCTTTCTTT.

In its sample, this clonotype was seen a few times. CDR3 sequence (DNA): TGCGCCAGCAGCCAAGCCTACTCCGGGACAGACTACTCTGGAAACACCATATATTTT. Amino acid sequence: CASSQAYSGTDYSGNTIYF. The gene calls are TRBV4-1 and TRBJ1-3; TRBD1 aligns across 7 bases. With 1 base clipped from V and 0 bases from J, the junction kept 12 bases outside the gene matches. Germline CDR1 is MGHRA and CDR2 is YSYEKL. This CDR3 has 19 amino acids.

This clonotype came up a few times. The CDR3 DNA sequence: TGTGCCAGCAGCGACCCAGACAGGAGGGGAGAGACCCAGTACTTC. Its translation is CASSDPDRRGETQYF. This chain links TRBV6-5 with TRBJ2-5; either TRBD1 or TRBD2 may supply D (6 bases each). The ends were cut back, 6 bases at V and 4 bases at J, with 18 bases in the middle. In germline, CDR1 is MNHEY, CDR2 SVGAGI. The CDR3 runs to 15 residues.

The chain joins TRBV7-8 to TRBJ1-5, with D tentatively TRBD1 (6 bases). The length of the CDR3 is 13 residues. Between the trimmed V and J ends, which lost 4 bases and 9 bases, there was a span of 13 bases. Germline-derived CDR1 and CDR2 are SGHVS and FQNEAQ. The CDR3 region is CASSSTGSRPQHF. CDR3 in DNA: TGTGCCAGCAGCTCAACAGGGTCCCGGCCCCAGCATTTT.

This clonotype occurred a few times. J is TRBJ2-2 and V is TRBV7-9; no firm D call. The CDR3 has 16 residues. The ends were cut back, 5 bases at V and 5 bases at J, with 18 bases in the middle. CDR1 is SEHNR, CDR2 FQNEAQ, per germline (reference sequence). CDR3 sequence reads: CASSPLLRYRTGELFF. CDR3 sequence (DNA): TGTGCCAGCAGCCCCCTGTTGAGATATCGGACCGGGGAGCTGTTTTTT.

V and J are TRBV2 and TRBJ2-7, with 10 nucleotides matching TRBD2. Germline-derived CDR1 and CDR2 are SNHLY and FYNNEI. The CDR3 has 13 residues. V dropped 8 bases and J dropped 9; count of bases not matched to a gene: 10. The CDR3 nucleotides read TGTGCCAGCTCCCCAGCGGGGGGGCGTCGGCAGTACGTC. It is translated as CASSPAGGRRQYV.

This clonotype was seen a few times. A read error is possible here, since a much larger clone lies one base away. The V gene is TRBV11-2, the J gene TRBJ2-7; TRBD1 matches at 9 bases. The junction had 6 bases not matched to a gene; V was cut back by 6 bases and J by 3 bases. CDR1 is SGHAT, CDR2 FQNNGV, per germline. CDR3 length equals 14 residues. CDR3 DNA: TGTGCCAGCAGATCCGGGACAGGGTACTACGAGCAGTACTTC. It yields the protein CASRSGTGYYEQYF.

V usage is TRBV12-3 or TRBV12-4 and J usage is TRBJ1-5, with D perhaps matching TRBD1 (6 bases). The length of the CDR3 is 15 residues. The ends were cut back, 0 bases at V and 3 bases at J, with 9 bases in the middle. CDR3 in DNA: TGTGCCAGCAGTTTAGCCGACAGGTACAATCAGCCCCAGCATTTT. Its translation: CASSLADRYNQPQHF.

CDR3 amino acids: CASSFSPNEQYF. The DNA for the CDR3 is TGTGCCAGCAGTTTCTCGCCAAACGAGCAGTACTTC. The rearrangement joins TRBV12-3 or TRBV12-4 to TRBJ2-7, with D unresolved. The germline V and J ends were trimmed by 3 bases and 5 bases, with 8 bases remaining between them. This CDR3 has 12 amino acids.

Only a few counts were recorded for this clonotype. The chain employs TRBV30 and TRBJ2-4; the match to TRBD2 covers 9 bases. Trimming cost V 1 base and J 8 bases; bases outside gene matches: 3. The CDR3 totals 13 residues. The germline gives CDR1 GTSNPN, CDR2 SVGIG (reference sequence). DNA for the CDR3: TGTGCCTGGAGTGGCGGGGGGGTAGACATTCAGTACTTC. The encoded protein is CAWSGGGVDIQYF.

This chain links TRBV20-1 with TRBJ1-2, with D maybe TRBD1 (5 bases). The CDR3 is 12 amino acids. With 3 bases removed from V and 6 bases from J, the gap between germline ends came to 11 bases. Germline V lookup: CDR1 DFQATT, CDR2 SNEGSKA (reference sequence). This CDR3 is CSASIGADGYTF. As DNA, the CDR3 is TGCAGTGCTAGTATAGGGGCGGATGGCTACACCTTC.

The CDR3 nucleotides read TGCGCCAGCAGCTACTACGGACAGCAAAACACCATATATTTT. This encodes CASSYYGQQNTIYF. This chain connects TRBV5-1 to TRBJ1-3; perhaps TRBD1 as D (6 bases). Germline V gives CDR1 SGHRS, CDR2 YFSETQ. CDR3 length: 14 residues. Trimming took off 3 bases at V and 6 bases at J, with 13 bases between the two ends.